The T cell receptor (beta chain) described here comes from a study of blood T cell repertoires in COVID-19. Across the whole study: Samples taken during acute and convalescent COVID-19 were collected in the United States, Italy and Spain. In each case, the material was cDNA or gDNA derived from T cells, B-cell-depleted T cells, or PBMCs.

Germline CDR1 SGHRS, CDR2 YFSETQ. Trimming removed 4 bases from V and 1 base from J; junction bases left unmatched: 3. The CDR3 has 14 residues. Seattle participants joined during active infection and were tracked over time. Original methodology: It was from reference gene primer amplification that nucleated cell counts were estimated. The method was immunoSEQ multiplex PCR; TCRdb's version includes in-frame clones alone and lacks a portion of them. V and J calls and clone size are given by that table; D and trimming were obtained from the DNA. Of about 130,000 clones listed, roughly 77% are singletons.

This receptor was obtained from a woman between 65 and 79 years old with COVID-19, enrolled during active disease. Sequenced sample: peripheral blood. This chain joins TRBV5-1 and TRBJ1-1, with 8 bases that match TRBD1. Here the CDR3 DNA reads TGCGCCAGCAGCCACGGACAGGGGAACACTGAAGCTTTCTTT. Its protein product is CASSHGQGNTEAFF.